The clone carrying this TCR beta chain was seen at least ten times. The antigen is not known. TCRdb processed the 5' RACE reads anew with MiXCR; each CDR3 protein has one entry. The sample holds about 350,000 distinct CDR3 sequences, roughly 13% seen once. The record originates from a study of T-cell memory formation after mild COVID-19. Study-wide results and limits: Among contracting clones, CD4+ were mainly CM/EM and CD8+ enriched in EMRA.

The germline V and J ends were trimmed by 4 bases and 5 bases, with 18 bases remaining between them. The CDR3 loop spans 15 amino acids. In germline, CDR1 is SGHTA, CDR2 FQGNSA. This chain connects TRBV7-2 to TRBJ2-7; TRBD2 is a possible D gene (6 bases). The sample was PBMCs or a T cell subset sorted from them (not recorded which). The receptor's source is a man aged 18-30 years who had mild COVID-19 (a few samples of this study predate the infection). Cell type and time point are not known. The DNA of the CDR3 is TGTGCCAGCAGCTCAAACTCAGGCGGAGGGGACGAGCAGTACGTC. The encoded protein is CASSSNSGGGDEQYV.